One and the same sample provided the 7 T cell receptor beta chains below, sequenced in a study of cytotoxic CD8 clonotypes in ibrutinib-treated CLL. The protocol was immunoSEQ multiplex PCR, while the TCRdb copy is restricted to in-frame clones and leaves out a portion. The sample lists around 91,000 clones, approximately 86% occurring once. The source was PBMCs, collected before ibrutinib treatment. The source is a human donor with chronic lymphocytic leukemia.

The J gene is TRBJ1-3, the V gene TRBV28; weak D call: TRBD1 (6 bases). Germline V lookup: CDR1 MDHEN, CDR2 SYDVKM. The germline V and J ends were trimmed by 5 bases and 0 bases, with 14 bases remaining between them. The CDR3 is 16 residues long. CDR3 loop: CASSTRTGNSGNTIYF. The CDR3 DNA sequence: TGTGCCAGCAGTACAAGAACAGGGAACTCTGGAAACACCATATATTTT.

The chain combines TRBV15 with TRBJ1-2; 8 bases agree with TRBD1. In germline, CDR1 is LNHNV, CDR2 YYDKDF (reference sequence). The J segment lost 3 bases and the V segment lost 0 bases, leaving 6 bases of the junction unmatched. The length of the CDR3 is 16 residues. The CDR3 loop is CATSRDLLGQDYGYTF. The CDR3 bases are TGTGCCACCAGCAGAGATTTATTGGGACAGGACTATGGCTACACCTTC.

CDR3 DNA sequence: TGTGCCAGTAGTCAACTAGGACCCTACAATGAGCAGTTCTTC. Translating gives CASSQLGPYNEQFF. The chain employs TRBV19 and TRBJ2-1, with TRBD2 as a possible D gene (5 bases). Deletions cut 5 bases from V and 2 bases from J, with 10 bases between. The germline CDR1 and CDR2 sequences are LNHDA and SQIVND (reference sequence). This CDR3 spans 14 amino acids. Filled out from reference TRBV19 and TRBJ2-1, the complete variable domain reads DGGITQSPKYLFRKEGQNVTLSCEQNLNHDAMYWYRQDPGQGLRLIYYSQIVNDFQKGDIAEGYSVSREKKESFPLTVTSAQKNPTAFYLCASSQLGPYNEQFFGPGTRLTVL.

The CDR3, as DNA: TGTGCCAGCAGTTTTGCTGGGGCAGAGACCCAGTACTTC. Translating gives CASSFAGAETQYF. This chain uses TRBV28 with TRBJ2-5; TRBD1 is a possible D gene (5 bases). Germline-derived CDR1 and CDR2 are MDHEN and SYDVKM. Trimming stripped 3 bases from V and 4 bases from J, with 9 bases between. This CDR3 spans 13 amino acids.

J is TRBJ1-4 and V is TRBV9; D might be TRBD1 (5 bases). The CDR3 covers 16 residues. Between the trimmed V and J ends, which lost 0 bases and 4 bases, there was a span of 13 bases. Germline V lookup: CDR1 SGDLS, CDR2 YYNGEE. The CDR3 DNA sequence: TGTGCCAGCAGCGTAGGGGAGACGGGGGGTAATGAAAAACTGTTTTTT. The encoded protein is CASSVGETGGNEKLFF.

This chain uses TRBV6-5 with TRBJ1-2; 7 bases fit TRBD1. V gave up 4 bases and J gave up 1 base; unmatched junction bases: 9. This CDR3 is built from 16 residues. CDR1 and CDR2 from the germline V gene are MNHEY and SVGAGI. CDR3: CASSSSRQGDNYGYTF. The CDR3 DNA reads TGTGCCAGCAGTTCCTCCCGACAGGGAGATAACTATGGCTACACCTTC.

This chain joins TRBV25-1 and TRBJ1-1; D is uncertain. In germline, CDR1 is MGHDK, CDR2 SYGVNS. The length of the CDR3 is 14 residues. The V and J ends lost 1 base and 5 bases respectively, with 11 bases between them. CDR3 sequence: CASSEFEGGTEAFF. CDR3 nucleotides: TGTGCCAGCAGTGAATTTGAGGGTGGGACTGAAGCTTTCTTT.